What follows are 20 T cell receptor beta chains derived from one specimen sequenced in a study of blood T cell repertoires in COVID-19. Profiling relied on immunoSEQ multiplex PCR, and the TCRdb table lists in-frame clones only, not all of them. The sample lists about 170,000 clones; about 80% were seen once. Sequences were obtained from peripheral blood. The origin of the receptors is an older man with active or convalescent COVID-19.

The chain links TRBV18 to TRBJ2-1; 9 nucleotides match TRBD2. The length of the CDR3 is 15 residues. In germline, CDR1 is KGHSH, CDR2 LQKENI. The V gene end was trimmed by 3 bases and the J gene end by 7 bases; junction bases not matched to a gene: 7. The CDR3 DNA reads TGTGCCAGCTCACCGGGGAAGACTAGCGGTAATGAGCAGTTCTTC. Amino acids: CASSPGKTSGNEQFF. Filled out from reference TRBV18 and TRBJ2-1, the complete variable domain reads NAGVMQNPRHLVRRRGQEARLRCSPMKGHSHVYWYRQLPEEGLKFMVYLQKENIIDESGMPKERFSAEFPKEGPSILRIQQVVRGDSAAYFCASSPGKTSGNEQFFGPGTRLTVL.

The V call is TRBV7-9, the J call TRBJ1-1; tentatively, D is TRBD1 (6 bases). Germline CDR1 reads SEHNR; CDR2 reads FQNEAQ (reference sequence). Trimming took off 5 bases at V and 7 bases at J, with 11 bases between the two ends. CDR3 length equals 12 residues. The chain's CDR3 is CASSPGQNEAFF. The CDR3 DNA is TGTGCCAGCAGCCCCGGACAGAATGAAGCTTTCTTT. The variable domain in full, with the rest retrieved from reference TRBV7-9 and TRBJ1-1, is DTGVSQNPRHKITKRGQNVTFRCDPISEHNRLYWYRQTLGQGPEFLTYFQNEAQLEKSRLLSDRFSAERPKGSFSTLEIQRTEQGDSAMYLCASSPGQNEAFFGQGTRLTVV.

This clone was seen just once. J is TRBJ2-1 and V is TRBV7-2; 10 bases line up with TRBD1. Germline loops: CDR1 SGHTA, CDR2 FQGNSA. The V gene end was trimmed by 3 bases and the J gene end by 8 bases; junction bases not matched to a gene: 7. The CDR3 is 15 residues long. Here the CDR3 DNA reads TGTGCCAGCAGCTTTCGTGGGACAGGGGTATATGAGCAGTTCTTC. Translation gives CASSFRGTGVYEQFF.

As for this clone: This same CDR3 is encoded by further DNA sequences in the sample. The chain combines TRBV2 with TRBJ1-6, with TRBD1 as a possible D gene (5 bases). Germline loops: CDR1 SNHLY, CDR2 FYNNEI. V lost 3 bases, J lost 7 bases, and 10 bases lay in between. The CDR3 contains 14 residues. CDR3 region: CASSDRVGNSPLHF. Written as DNA, the CDR3 is TGTGCCAGCAGTGACAGGGTCGGAAATTCACCCCTCCACTTT.

The V gene is TRBV7-6, the J gene TRBJ2-3; the D gene is possibly TRBD1 (7 bases). The germline CDR1 and CDR2 sequences are SGHVS and FNYEAQ. The CDR3 spans 15 residues. Trimming removed 3 bases from V and 1 base from J, with 11 bases in between. The CDR3 spells CASSFQGGRTDTQYF. In DNA form, the CDR3 reads TGTGCCAGCAGCTTTCAGGGGGGACGCACAGATACGCAGTATTTT. The complete variable domain, with remaining parts taken from reference TRBV7-6 and TRBJ2-3, reads GAGVSQSPRYKVTKRGQDVALRCDPISGHVSLYWYRQALGQGPEFLTYFNYEAQQDKSGLPNDRFSAERPEGSISTLTIQRTEQRDSAMYRCASSFQGGRTDTQYFGPGTRLTVL.

The sample holds many counts of this clone. The V gene is TRBV7-2, the J gene TRBJ1-1; D may be TRBD1 (5 bases). Germline-derived CDR1 and CDR2 are SGHTA and FQGNSA. With 5 bases removed from V and 4 bases from J, the gap between germline ends came to 20 bases. The CDR3 has 16 residues. CDR3 DNA sequence: TGTGCCAGCAGCCCGGAGAGTTTCAGGGTGGGCACTGAAGCTTTCTTT. This codes for CASSPESFRVGTEAFF.

This sequence joins TRBV6-1 and TRBJ1-4; D possibly corresponds to TRBD1 (5 bases). The CDR3 covers 15 residues. V gave up 2 bases and J gave up 2 bases, with 9 bases separating them. Germline assignment: CDR1 MNHNS and CDR2 SASEGT. As DNA, the CDR3 is TGTGCCAGCAGTGAATGGGGGGGGACTAATGAAAAACTGTTTTTT. Its translation: CASSEWGGTNEKLFF.

The genes are TRBV7-2 and TRBJ2-1; 8 nucleotides line up with TRBD2. Germline-derived CDR1 and CDR2 are SGHTA and FQGNSA. V lost 3 bases to trimming and J lost 2 bases; unmatched junction nucleotides: 9. The length of the CDR3 is 17 residues. The chain's CDR3 is CASSFYSGRRPYNEQFF. The CDR3 bases are TGTGCCAGCAGCTTTTACAGCGGGAGAAGGCCCTACAATGAGCAGTTCTTC.

The V and J genes are TRBV6-4 and TRBJ2-3, with 7 bases lining up with TRBD2. This CDR3 is 15 amino acids long. Unmatched junction bases numbered 7, after V lost 3 bases and J lost 4 bases. Germline CDR1 is MRHNA and CDR2 is SNTAGT. Here the CDR3 DNA reads TGTGCCAGCAGTGAGTCGGGACTAAAGGCAGATACGCAGTATTTT. It is translated as CASSESGLKADTQYF.

The gene calls are TRBV27 and TRBJ2-5; D may be TRBD1 (5 bases). Germline CDR1 reads MNHEY; CDR2 reads SMNVEV (reference sequence). Trimming stripped 7 bases from V and 1 base from J, with 19 bases between. The CDR3 extends over 16 amino acids. The CDR3 loop is CASIRGWGLSQETQYF. The CDR3 coding sequence is TGTGCCAGCATCCGTGGGTGGGGCCTCTCCCAAGAGACCCAGTACTTC.

The rearrangement uses TRBV19 and TRBJ1-1, with D uncertain. Looked up from germline, CDR1 is LNHDA and CDR2 is SQIVND (reference sequence). The CDR3 runs to 14 residues. The ends were cut back, 7 bases at V and 1 base at J, with 13 bases in the middle. CDR3 DNA: TGTGCCAGTAAAGGAACACCAGGGAACACTGAAGCTTTCTTT. This encodes CASKGTPGNTEAFF.

This chain's CDR3 is CASSSSSSGTGFHEQYF. The CDR3 DNA reads as TGTGCCAGCAGCTCCTCCTCCTCCGGGACAGGGTTCCACGAGCAGTACTTC. The rearrangement links TRBV7-2 to TRBJ2-7, with 9 bases identical to TRBD1. After removal of 4 bases from V and 5 bases from J, the junction contained 15 bases not matched to a gene. CDR3 length: 17 residues. CDR1 and CDR2 (germline): SGHTA, FQGNSA.

The chain links TRBV7-2 to TRBJ2-3; 11 positions agree with TRBD2. Germline CDR1 reads SGHTA; CDR2 reads FQGNSA. This CDR3 region has 15 residues. Losses at the gene ends were 4 bases for V and 5 bases for J; bases not matched to a gene: 5. The CDR3 region has the DNA TGTGCCAGCAGCTCCCCTAGCGGGAGGAGAGATACGCAGTATTTT. Protein sequence: CASSSPSGRRDTQYF.

The V gene is TRBV5-1, the J gene TRBJ2-1, with D unresolved. The CDR3 length is 15 residues. In germline, CDR1 is SGHRS, CDR2 YFSETQ. Between the trimmed V and J ends, which lost 4 bases and 5 bases, there was a span of 16 bases. The CDR3 nucleotides read TGCGCCAGCAGCCCTAGGCCGGTCGAGGACAATGAGCAGTTCTTC. Its translation: CASSPRPVEDNEQFF.

The genes are TRBV29-1 and TRBJ2-5; the match to TRBD2 covers 13 bases. CDR3 size: 13 residues. After removal of 7 bases from V and 3 bases from J, the junction contained 2 bases not matched to a gene. Germline CDR1 and CDR2: SQVTM and ANQGSEA. CDR3 sequence: CSGLAGGEETQYF. In DNA, the CDR3 is TGCAGCGGACTAGCGGGAGGTGAAGAGACCCAGTACTTC. Complete variable domain (other parts from reference TRBV29-1 and TRBJ2-5): SAVISQKPSRDICQRGTSLTIQCQVDSQVTMMFWYRQQPGQSLTLIATANQGSEATYESGFVIDKFPISRPNLTFSTLTVSNMSPEDSSIYLCSGLAGGEETQYFGPGTRLLVL.

The chain joins TRBV2 to TRBJ1-1, with 7 bases fitting TRBD1. The CDR3 totals 13 residues. Germline V gives CDR1 SNHLY, CDR2 FYNNEI. With V trimmed by 5 bases and J by 5 bases, 5 bases remained unmatched. The CDR3 DNA is TGTGCCAGCAGTCGACAGGGATGGACTGAAGCTTTCTTT. Translation gives CASSRQGWTEAFF.

The rearrangement joins TRBV2 to TRBJ1-3; D unclear. The germline CDR1 and CDR2 sequences are SNHLY and FYNNEI. The CDR3 totals 14 residues. V lost 3 bases, J lost 0 bases, and 6 bases lay in between. The CDR3 here is CASSDYSSGNTIYF. Written as DNA, the CDR3 is TGTGCCAGCAGTGATTACAGCTCTGGAAACACCATATATTTT.

The table lists this clone with a few counts. V and J are TRBV5-8 and TRBJ2-2, with 7 bases aligning to TRBD2. The CDR3 loop spans 13 amino acids. V lost 7 bases, J lost 4 bases, and 4 bases stayed unmatched. Germline CDR1 and CDR2: SGHTS and YDEGEE. CDR3 sequence (DNA): TGTGCCAGCCGGGACTATTCCACCGGGGAGCTGTTTTTT. This codes for CASRDYSTGELFF.

This clone was recorded a few times. The V gene is TRBV4-2, the J gene TRBJ1-1; no clear D gene. The CDR3 length is 15 residues. V lost 0 bases and J lost 4, with 12 bases in between. CDR1 and CDR2 from the germline V gene are LGHNA and YNFKEQ. CDR3 residues: CASSQDHGRSTEAFF. DNA of the CDR3: TGTGCCAGCAGCCAAGATCATGGCAGATCCACTGAAGCTTTCTTT.

The chain couples TRBV27 to TRBJ1-3; possibly TRBD1 for D (5 bases). CDR3 length: 15 amino acids. V dropped 4 bases and J dropped 0 bases, with 10 bases sitting between them. Germline CDR1 is MNHEY and CDR2 is SMNVEV (reference sequence). CDR3 DNA sequence: TGTGCCAGCAGTTCTGCAGGGAACTCTGGAAACACCATATATTTT. Its protein is CASSSAGNSGNTIYF.